The present T cell receptor (beta chain) was sequenced within a study of spatial heterogeneity in lung cancer. MiXCR was run by TCRdb on the 5' RACE reads, yielding one entry per CDR3 protein. The table has 20,000 to 25,000 distinct CDR3 sequences, around 4.3% seen once; the top ten hold 6.5% to 9%. This clonotype was seen ten or more times. Described time point: sample taken at primary tumor resection. CDR3 length: 13 amino acids. Germline CDR1 SQVTM, CDR2 ANQGSEA. V was shortened by 4 bases and J by 2 bases, with 11 bases between the two germline ends. The sample was PBMCs, taken at surgery. The V call is TRBV29-1, the J call TRBJ2-5; D remains ambiguous. The receptor comes from a male donor with early-stage non-small cell lung cancer. The CDR3 spells CSVGSISQETQYF. Written as DNA, the CDR3 is TGCAGCGTTGGTTCTATCAGTCAAGAGACCCAGTACTTC.